A selection of T cell receptor beta chains follows, all from one sample in a study of cytomegalovirus exposure and HLA in healthy donors. TCRdb's table, derived via immunoSEQ multiplex PCR, lists solely in-frame clones and lacks some. This sample has about 160,000 clones; roughly 80% occur once, and the top ten carry approximately 7%. The sequencing input was PBMCs. These receptors originate from a woman aged 30 to 39 in good health and CMV-seropositive. The conserved cysteine and the conserved F or W are not part of the CDR3 here. A row's size may be missing; if present it is once, few, many or a size class.

once | 10 | TRBV9 | ASSVDGDGYT
. | 11 | TRBV7-2 | ASSAHLNTEAF
few | 12 | TRBV10-2 | ASSGQGLGQPQH
. | 12 | TRBV5-4 | ASSPGQEIYGYT
. | 13 | TRBV9 | ASSLAGGLVGEQF
. | 13 | TRBV9 | ASSVRTGENTEAF
. | 14 | TRBV7-2 | ASSLSRDQGAYGYT
. | 11 | TRBV7-3 | ASSLSINTEAF
. | 13 | TRBV5-1 | ASSLVLGGEETQY
. | 16 | TRBV5-4 | ASSLANPGTGLFDIQY
. | 10 | TRBV2 | ASRVTGYGQY
. | 12 | TRBV28 | ASIDSRGPYGYT
. | 13 | TRBV6-6 | ASSLIRGSNQPQH
. | 11 | TRBV18 | ASSADGNQPQH
few | 13 | TRBV19 | ASSTSGGVNTEAF
. | 11 | TRBV5-1 | ASSLARDNEQF
. | 14 | TRBV13 | ASSSHGQPLDTEAF
. | 17 | TRBV7-2 | ASSFRDRDHLRTYNEQF
. | 15 | TRBV11-3 | ASSLVWGLTGTGELF
. | 14 | TRBV4-1 | ASSQGYRGGGQPQH
. | 14 | TRBV5-4 | ASSLGSSGGEDTQY
. | 14 | TRBV6-5 | ASSNYRMEGSGELF
. | 16 | TRBV7-9 | ASSPGQGGPLAKNIQY
. | 11 | TRBV5-1 | ASTPAGEGGYT
few | 14 | TRBV7-2 | ASSLWLAGGTDTQY
. | 11 | TRBV29-1 | SVPHLEAHGYT
. | 10 | TRBV30 | AWSRDNQPQH
few | 11 | TRBV15 | ATSRVESGEQF
. | 14 | TRBV11-1 | ASSPGSTYGTDTQY
. | 14 | TRBV9 | ASSVVPGGRTDTQY
. | 12 | TRBV19 | ASSITGGGETQY
. | 13 | TRBV13 | ASSAPGQGVQPQH
. | 13 | TRBV7-3 | ASRDPGTAQETQY